The present T cell receptor beta chain was sequenced within a study of blood T cell repertoires in COVID-19. The table came from immunoSEQ multiplex PCR; TCRdb's copy has only in-frame clones and leaves some out. Among about 150,000 clones listed, 75% to 85% were seen once. The sequenced sample consisted of peripheral blood. This clonotype was sampled from a woman aged 55-70 years with COVID-19, enrolled during active disease.

The CDR3 nucleotides are TGTGCCAGCAGCACCCCCGGGTTTAGCGAAAAACTGTTTTTT. Protein: CASSTPGFSEKLFF. The chain links TRBV9 to TRBJ1-4; no firm D call. The germline V gene has CDR1 SGDLS and CDR2 YYNGEE. The germline V and J ends were trimmed by 4 bases and 8 bases, with 15 bases remaining between them. This CDR3 is built from 14 residues.